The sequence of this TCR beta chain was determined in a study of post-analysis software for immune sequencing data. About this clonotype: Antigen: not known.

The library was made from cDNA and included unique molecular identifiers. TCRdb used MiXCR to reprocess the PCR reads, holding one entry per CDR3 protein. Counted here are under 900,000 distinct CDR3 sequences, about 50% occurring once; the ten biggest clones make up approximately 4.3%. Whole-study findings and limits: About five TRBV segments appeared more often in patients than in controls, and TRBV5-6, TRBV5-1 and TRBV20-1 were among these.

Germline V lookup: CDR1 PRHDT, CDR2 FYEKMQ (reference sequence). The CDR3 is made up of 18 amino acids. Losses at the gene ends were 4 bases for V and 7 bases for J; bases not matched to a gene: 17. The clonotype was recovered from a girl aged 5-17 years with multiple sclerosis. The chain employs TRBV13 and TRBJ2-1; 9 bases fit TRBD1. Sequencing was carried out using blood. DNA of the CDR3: TGTGCCAGCAGCTCCCAGGATTACCCCGGGACAGGGATAAATGAGCAGTTCTTC. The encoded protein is CASSSQDYPGTGINEQFF.